One and the same sample provided the 21 T cell receptor beta chains below, sequenced in a study of blood T cell repertoires in COVID-19 (dated by TCRdb to 2018 to 2021). Receptor amplification or capture employed the immunoSEQ multiplex PCR assay. TCRdb provides this immuneACCESS table in a form limited to in-frame rearrangements. Some clones are lacking; in checked studies, under half of them reflect an unresolved V gene, and why the rest are absent is not known. Present in this sample are under 150,000 clones, around four fifths of which were seen just once. The ten biggest clones cover 3% of the sample. The sample was peripheral blood. The source is a middle-aged woman with active or convalescent COVID-19.

V is TRBV10-3 and J is TRBJ1-4; a possible D gene is TRBD1 (6 bases). The V end lost 0 bases, the J end lost 0 bases, and 14 bases lay between the germline ends. CDR3 length: 18 residues. Germline-derived CDR1 and CDR2 are ENHRY and SYGVKD. CDR3 nucleotides: TGTGCCATCAGTGAGTCGGGACAAATCGATGCAACTAATGAAAAACTGTTTTTT. As protein: CAISESGQIDATNEKLFF.

The chain uses TRBV30 and TRBJ2-5; TRBD2 matches 12 bases. Losses at the gene ends were 1 base for V and 5 bases for J; bases not matched to a gene: 11. The CDR3 loop spans 17 amino acids. Germline loops: CDR1 GTSNPN, CDR2 SVGIG (reference sequence). CDR3 in DNA: TGTGCCTGGAGTGAAGGAGCTAGCGGGGGGGCTTGGGAGACCCAGTACTTC. It is translated as CAWSEGASGGAWETQYF.

The rearrangement links TRBV6-4 to TRBJ2-2, with TRBD1 matching over 8 bases. V lost 2 bases to trimming and J lost 1 base; unmatched junction nucleotides: 6. The germline V gene encodes CDR1 MRHNA and CDR2 SNTAGT. The CDR3 runs 17 residues. In DNA, the CDR3 is TGTGCCAGCAGTGACCAGGGGGCTTTATGGAACACCGGGGAGCTGTTTTTT. Protein product: CASSDQGALWNTGELFF.

The V and J genes are TRBV9 and TRBJ1-6; D gene ambiguous. V was cut by 2 bases and J by 11 bases, with 14 bases left in between. Looked up from germline, CDR1 is SGDLS and CDR2 is YYNGEE. The CDR3 consists of 14 residues. This chain's CDR3 is CASSVGWSPAPLHF. The CDR3 DNA reads as TGTGCCAGCAGCGTCGGATGGAGTCCTGCACCCCTCCACTTT.

The chain carries TRBV9 and TRBJ1-3; D is unresolved. The CDR3 is 16 amino acids. Trimming shortened V by 4 bases and J by 0 bases, and 14 bases separated the two germline ends. Germline V CDR1 and CDR2: SGDLS, YYNGEE. The CDR3 is CASSPEGGNSGNTIYF. The CDR3 nucleotides are TGTGCCAGCAGCCCCGAGGGAGGGAACTCTGGAAACACCATATATTTT.

The gene calls are TRBV6-5 and TRBJ1-3, with 10 bases identical to TRBD1. Germline V gene data show CDR1 as MNHEY and CDR2 as SVGAGI. The V segment lost 6 bases and the J segment 8 bases; nucleotides outside the gene matches: 7. The CDR3 sequence is 14 residues long. This CDR3 is CASSMDRGLYTIYF. The CDR3 DNA follows: TGTGCCAGCAGCATGGACAGGGGGTTATACACCATATATTTT.

This clone was counted a single time. V and J are TRBV28 and TRBJ1-5, with 9 bases that match TRBD1. J lost 2 bases, V lost 6 bases, and 11 bases had no gene match. The CDR3 spans 17 residues. Germline V lookup: CDR1 MDHEN, CDR2 SYDVKM. DNA for the CDR3: TGTGCCAGCAGCCCCCTCGGGACAGGGTTGGGCAATCAGCCCCAGCATTTT. Its translation: CASSPLGTGLGNQPQHF.

Of note for this clone: Its ends do not fully match the called genes, so a read error is possible. The J gene is TRBJ2-5, the V gene TRBV7-7; D may be TRBD1 (6 bases). Germline V gene data show CDR1 as SSHAT and CDR2 as FNYEAQ (reference sequence). The CDR3 runs 13 residues. The CDR3 bases are TGTGCTAGCAGCCCCCAGGGGAAAGAGACCCAGTACTTC. This gives the protein CASSPQGKETQYF.

This chain links TRBV28 with TRBJ1-2; TRBD1 agrees at 10 bases. Losses at the gene ends were 5 bases for V and 4 bases for J; bases not matched to a gene: 7. The CDR3 consists of 15 residues. Germline CDR1 and CDR2: MDHEN and SYDVKM. For the CDR3, the DNA is TGTGCCAGCAGTCGACAGGACAGGGGGGCCTATGGCTACACCTTC. The encoded protein is CASSRQDRGAYGYTF.

The rearrangement joins TRBV7-9 to TRBJ2-7; the match to TRBD1 covers 8 bases. V lost 4 bases and J lost 3; bases outside the gene matches: 5. Germline CDR1 is SEHNR and CDR2 is FQNEAQ (reference sequence). CDR3 length: 14 amino acids. CDR3 sequence: CASSSLDRDYEQYF. The CDR3 region has the DNA TGTGCCAGCAGCTCCCTGGACAGGGACTACGAGCAGTACTTC.

The sample holds one count of this clone. The genes are TRBV5-4 and TRBJ2-1; 8 positions match TRBD1. The CDR3 is 16 amino acids. V dropped 1 base and J dropped 8; count of bases not matched to a gene: 11. Per germline, CDR1 SGHNT and CDR2 YYREEE (reference sequence). CDR3 coding DNA: TGTGCCAGCAGCTTGTATCAGGGGGCGATGTTCTATGAGCAGTTCTTC. Amino acid sequence: CASSLYQGAMFYEQFF.

This chain joins TRBV28 and TRBJ2-4, with 8 bases fitting TRBD1. There are 22 residues in the CDR3. CDR1 is MDHEN, CDR2 SYDVKM, per germline. Trimming cost V 3 bases and J 0 bases; bases outside gene matches: 22. Written as DNA, the CDR3 is TGTGCCAGCAGTTTGAAAGGGGGGCAGGGGGCAGCCTCCCTACTAGCCAAAAACATTCAGTACTTC. It specifies CASSLKGGQGAASLLAKNIQYF.

The gene calls are TRBV15 and TRBJ1-2; 10 bases align to TRBD1. The germline V gene has CDR1 LNHNV and CDR2 YYDKDF (reference sequence). V lost 3 bases and J lost 4; bases outside the gene matches: 2. The CDR3 has 14 amino acids. CDR3: CATSRDRGSYGYTF. The CDR3 DNA sequence: TGTGCCACCAGCAGGGACAGGGGGAGCTATGGCTACACCTTC.

The J gene is TRBJ2-2, the V gene TRBV10-2; 10 bases are a match to TRBD2. The CDR3 runs to 17 residues. Germline V gene data show CDR1 as WSHSY and CDR2 as SAAADI. With V trimmed by 7 bases and J by 2 bases, 10 bases remained unmatched. The CDR3 coding sequence is TGCGCCAGCACCAACCCTGGACTAGCGGCAAACACCGGGGAGCTGTTTTTT. Translating gives CASTNPGLAANTGELFF.

This clone was picked up a small number of times. The rearrangement joins TRBV19 to TRBJ2-7, with 12 positions matching TRBD2. Germline V gene sequence: CDR1 LNHDA, CDR2 SQIVND (reference sequence). Trimming removed 4 bases from V and 2 bases from J; junction bases left unmatched: 6. This CDR3 is built from 16 residues. The DNA of the CDR3 is TGTGCCAGTAGTAGACTAGCGGGAGACGGCGCCTACGAGCAGTACTTC. Protein product: CASSRLAGDGAYEQYF.

The chain uses TRBV3-1 (or the pseudogene TRBV3-2) and TRBJ1-1; no clear D gene. The CDR3 has 14 residues. The V and J ends lost 7 bases and 0 bases respectively, with 12 bases between them. CDR1 LGHDT and CDR2 YNNKEL come from the germline V gene (reference sequence). The CDR3 DNA sequence: TGTGCCAGCACTCGAGGCGATCTGAACACTGAAGCTTTCTTT. This codes for CASTRGDLNTEAFF.

This chain links TRBV5-1 with TRBJ2-7; possible D gene TRBD1, 6 bases. This CDR3 is built from 13 residues. V was cut by 0 bases and J by 7 bases, with 11 bases left in between. Germline loops: CDR1 SGHRS, CDR2 YFSETQ. The CDR3 DNA is TGCGCCAGCAGCTTGGAAGGGGGAATGGAGCAGTACTTC. Translated, it gives CASSLEGGMEQYF.

The chain recombines TRBV7-9 with TRBJ1-2, with a weak D call TRBD1 (6 bases). Germline assignment: CDR1 SEHNR and CDR2 FQNEAQ (reference sequence). Deletions cut 1 base from V and 5 bases from J, with 11 bases between. The CDR3 totals 14 residues. CDR3 protein: CASSLGTAMYGYTF. The CDR3 DNA follows: TGTGCCAGCAGCTTAGGGACAGCGATGTATGGCTACACCTTC.

V usage is TRBV6-5 and J usage is TRBJ1-2; D perhaps matches TRBD1 (5 bases). Trimming shortened V by 8 bases and J by 5 bases, and 12 bases separated the two germline ends. The CDR3 contains 12 residues. From germline, CDR1 is MNHEY and CDR2 SVGAGI. The DNA for the CDR3 is TGTGCCAGCTCGAGCGGGGCGTATGGCTACACCTTC. This codes for CASSSGAYGYTF.

This clone was seen a few times. The chain couples TRBV18 to TRBJ2-1; D is unclear. Trimming took off 3 bases at V and 11 bases at J, with 14 bases between the two ends. Per the germline V gene, CDR1 is KGHSH and CDR2 is LQKENI. This CDR3 spans 13 amino acids. CDR3 region: CASSPSSTVKQFF. As DNA, the CDR3 is TGTGCCAGCTCACCGAGTAGCACGGTCAAGCAGTTCTTC.

The chain couples TRBV6-5 to TRBJ1-1; 7 bases line up with TRBD1. The germline CDR1 and CDR2 sequences are MNHEY and SVGAGI. The CDR3 has 15 residues. The V and J ends lost 0 bases and 5 bases, in that order; junction bases with no gene match: 6. The CDR3 coding sequence is TGTGCCAGCAGTTACTCGAGGGGCAGGGGGACTGAAGCTTTCTTT. Its protein is CASSYSRGRGTEAFF.